These 14 T cell receptor beta chains share one sample of origin, sequenced in a study of graft-versus-host responses after intestinal transplantation. Libraries were prepared by immunoSEQ multiplex PCR; TCRdb keeps only in-frame clonotypes and omits some of them. The table lists about 96,000 clones, around nine tenths of them singletons. These TCRs' antigens remain unknown. The sample in question was unstimulated CD4+ T cells sorted from spleen or lymph node cells, obtained before intestinal transplant. These receptors originate from a human donor who received an intestinal transplant.

The chain recombines TRBV27 with TRBJ2-7, with D possibly called TRBD1 or TRBD2 (6 bases each). V lost 5 bases, J lost 2 bases, and 28 bases lay in between. Germline V gene lookup returns CDR1 MNHEY and CDR2 SMNVEV (reference sequence). The CDR3 is made up of 19 amino acids. The CDR3 DNA reads TGTGCCAGCAGTCGGTATTACAGGGTAAGTAAGGCGGGGCCCTACGAGCAGTACTTC. Residues: CASSRYYRVSKAGPYEQYF.

This rearrangement joins TRBV6-6 to TRBJ2-7; perhaps TRBD1 as D (5 bases). CDR3 size: 15 residues. Germline V lookup: CDR1 MNHNY, CDR2 SVGAGI (reference sequence). With 0 bases removed from V and 2 bases from J, the gap between germline ends came to 11 bases. CDR3 sequence reads: CASSYSRDRAYEQYF. In DNA form, the CDR3 reads TGTGCCAGCAGTTACTCGAGAGACAGAGCCTACGAGCAGTACTTC.

The chain recombines TRBV6-1 with TRBJ2-2, with 7 nucleotides matching TRBD2. After removal of 4 bases from V and 4 bases from J, the junction contained 6 bases not matched to a gene. The CDR3 length is 15 residues. Germline lookup yields CDR1 MNHNS and CDR2 SASEGT. The CDR3 DNA is TGTGCCAGCAGTGTCCGGACTAGTGGCACCGGGGAGCTGTTTTTT. This codes for CASSVRTSGTGELFF.

Comments on this clone: Other DNA sequences in the sample encode the same CDR3. The chain has TRBV19 and TRBJ2-7; no definite D call. The ends were cut back, 1 base at V and 4 bases at J, with 8 bases in the middle. Germline loops: CDR1 LNHDA, CDR2 SQIVND (reference sequence). The CDR3 consists of 13 residues. Here the CDR3 reads CASSIGQSYEQYF. CDR3 bases: TGTGCCAGTAGTATAGGGCAGTCTTACGAGCAGTACTTC.

The J gene is TRBJ1-1, the V gene TRBV29-1; D is unresolved. Germline values: CDR1 SQVTM, CDR2 ANQGSEA. The V and J ends lost 2 bases and 11 bases respectively, with 12 bases between them. CDR3 length: 11 amino acids. CDR3 loop: CSVETFEVAFF. Written as DNA, the CDR3 is TGCAGCGTTGAAACCTTCGAGGTGGCTTTCTTT. Full variable domain (missing parts from reference TRBV29-1 and TRBJ1-1): SAVISQKPSRDICQRGTSLTIQCQVDSQVTMMFWYRQQPGQSLTLIATANQGSEATYESGFVIDKFPISRPNLTFSTLTVSNMSPEDSSIYLCSVETFEVAFFGQGTRLTVV.

This chain joins TRBV9 and TRBJ2-7; 13 bases line up with TRBD2. Germline CDR1 reads SGDLS; CDR2 reads YYNGEE. The V gene end was trimmed by 4 bases and the J gene end by 4 bases; junction bases not matched to a gene: 5. The CDR3 loop spans 15 amino acids. For the CDR3, the DNA is TGTGCCAGCAGCCCCCGGACTAGCGGGAGTTACGAGCAGTACTTC. Its protein is CASSPRTSGSYEQYF.

CDR3 residues: CASSRTYEQYF. CDR3 coding DNA: TGTGCCAGCAGTCGTACCTACGAGCAGTACTTC. The rearrangement joins TRBV6-1 to TRBJ2-7; no firm D call. This CDR3 is 11 amino acids long. V was shortened by 5 bases and J by 2 bases, with 4 bases between the two germline ends. Germline loops: CDR1 MNHNS, CDR2 SASEGT.

The rearrangement links TRBV15 to TRBJ1-2, with D unclear. Trimming removed 0 bases at V and 3 bases at J, with 11 bases between. CDR1 LNHNV and CDR2 YYDKDF come from the germline V gene (reference sequence). This CDR3 has 15 amino acids. This CDR3 is CATSRDRGGYYGYTF. CDR3 DNA sequence: TGTGCCACCAGCAGAGATCGCGGAGGCTACTATGGCTACACCTTC.

The gene calls are TRBV7-7 and TRBJ2-2; D perhaps matches TRBD1 (5 bases). Between the trimmed V and J ends, which lost 2 bases and 5 bases, there was a span of 12 bases. The length of the CDR3 is 15 residues. Germline CDR1 reads SSHAT; CDR2 reads FNYEAQ (reference sequence). CDR3 DNA: TGTGCCAGCAGCTTATCGGCAGGGCTGACCGGGGAGCTGTTTTTT. Residues: CASSLSAGLTGELFF. Full variable domain (missing parts from reference TRBV7-7 and TRBJ2-2): GAGVSQSPRYKVTKRGQDVTLRCDPISSHATLYWYQQALGQGPEFLTYFNYEAQPDKSGLPSDRFSAERPEGSISTLTIQRTEQRDSAMYRCASSLSAGLTGELFFGEGSRLTVL.

The rearrangement links TRBV18 to TRBJ1-1, with 8 bases that match TRBD1. The V gene end was trimmed by 4 bases and the J gene end by 4 bases; junction bases not matched to a gene: 2. Germline loops: CDR1 KGHSH, CDR2 LQKENI. This CDR3 comprises 13 residues. DNA of the CDR3: TGTGCCAGCTCACAAACAGGGGGCACTGAAGCTTTCTTT. Its translation: CASSQTGGTEAFF.

The chain uses TRBV5-5 and TRBJ1-4, with D unresolved. CDR3 length: 12 residues. Germline lookup yields CDR1 SGHKS and CDR2 YYEKEE (reference sequence). Trimming took 2 bases from V and 5 from J, leaving 4 bases between them. The CDR3 region has the DNA TGTGCCAGCAGCTTACTAAATGAAAAACTGTTTTTT. It specifies CASSLLNEKLFF.

The chain joins TRBV7-9 to TRBJ1-1; a weak D match, TRBD1 (5 bases). The length of the CDR3 is 14 residues. Germline CDR1 SEHNR, CDR2 FQNEAQ (reference sequence). V was trimmed by 3 bases and J by 1 base, leaving 9 bases between them. CDR3 sequence: CASSLPGGNTEAFF. CDR3 sequence (DNA): TGTGCCAGCAGCTTGCCCGGGGGGAACACTGAAGCTTTCTTT.

This chain links TRBV7-7 with TRBJ2-5, with 9 bases identical to TRBD2. V dropped 1 base and J dropped 5; count of bases not matched to a gene: 8. The CDR3 loop spans 16 amino acids. Germline CDR1 SSHAT, CDR2 FNYEAQ (reference sequence). In DNA form, the CDR3 reads TGTGCCAGCAGCTTAGGGGCTAGCGGGGTCCGGGAGACCCAGTACTTC. Amino acid sequence: CASSLGASGVRETQYF.

The chain uses TRBV6-5 and TRBJ2-1; D gene ambiguous. CDR3 length: 15 amino acids. Trimming cost V 6 bases and J 0 bases, with 12 bases left between them. Per germline, CDR1 MNHEY and CDR2 SVGAGI. This CDR3 reads CASRTGLSSYNEQFF. For the CDR3, the DNA is TGTGCCAGCAGAACCGGGCTGAGCTCCTACAATGAGCAGTTCTTC.